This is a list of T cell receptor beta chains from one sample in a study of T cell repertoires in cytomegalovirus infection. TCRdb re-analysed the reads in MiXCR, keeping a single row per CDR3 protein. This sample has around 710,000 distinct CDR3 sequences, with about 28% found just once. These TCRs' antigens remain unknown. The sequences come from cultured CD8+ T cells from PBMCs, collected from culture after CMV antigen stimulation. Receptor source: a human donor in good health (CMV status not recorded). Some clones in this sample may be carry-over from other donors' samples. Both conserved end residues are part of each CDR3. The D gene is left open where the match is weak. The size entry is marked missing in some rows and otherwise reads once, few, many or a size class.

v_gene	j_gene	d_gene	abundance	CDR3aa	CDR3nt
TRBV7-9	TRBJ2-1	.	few	CASSSPSLRAEQFF	TGTGCCAGCAGCTCACCTTCTTTGCGGGCTGAGCAGTTCTTC
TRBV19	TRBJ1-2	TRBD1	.	CASSTGTGAIISYGYTF	TGTGCCAGTAGTACCGGGACAGGGGCAATTATATCCTATGGCTACACCTTC
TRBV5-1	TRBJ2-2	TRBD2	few	CASSPGGAPDTGELFF	TGCGCCAGCAGTCCCGGGGGGGCCCCAGACACCGGGGAGCTGTTTTTT
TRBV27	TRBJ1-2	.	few	CASSLSGLDGYTF	TGTGCCAGCAGCCTCTCCGGGCTGGATGGCTACACCTTC
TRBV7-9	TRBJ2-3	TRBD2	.	CASSSIYATSGVTDTQYF	TGTGCCAGCAGCTCTATATACGCGACTAGCGGGGTGACAGATACGCAGTATTTT
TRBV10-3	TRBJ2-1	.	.	CAISASGTDYNEQFF	TGTGCCATCAGTGCCTCTGGGACGGATTACAATGAGCAGTTCTTC
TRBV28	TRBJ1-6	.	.	CASSLSSYNSPLHF	TGTGCCAGCAGCCTGAGCTCCTATAATTCACCCCTCCACTTT
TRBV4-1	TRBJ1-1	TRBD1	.	CASSHADRGENTEAFF	TGTGCCAGCAGCCATGCGGACAGGGGGGAGAACACTGAAGCTTTCTTT
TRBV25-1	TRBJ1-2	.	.	CASGGGDYGYTF	TGTGCCAGCGGCGGTGGGGACTATGGCTACACCTTC
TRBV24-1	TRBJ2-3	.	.	CATSDLGHTQYF	TGTGCCACCAGTGATTTAGGACATACGCAGTATTTT
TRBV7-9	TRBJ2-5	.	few	CASSLTQGNVETQYF	TGTGCCAGCAGCTTAACTCAGGGGAACGTAGAGACCCAGTACTTC
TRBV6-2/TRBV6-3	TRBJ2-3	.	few	CASSHGSDTQYF	TGTGCCAGCAGTCACGGGAGCGATACGCAGTATTTT
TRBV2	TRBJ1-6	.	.	CASSQLLGPSPLHF	TGTGCCAGCAGCCAACTCTTAGGACCTTCACCCCTCCACTTT
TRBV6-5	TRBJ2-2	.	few	CASSYLRATGELFF	TGTGCCAGCAGTTACCTCAGGGCAACCGGGGAGCTGTTTTTT